These 29 T cell receptor beta chains were all obtained from the same sample, sequenced in a study of T cell responses to AZD1222 COVID-19 vaccine. Profiling relied on immunoSEQ multiplex PCR, and the TCRdb table lists in-frame clones only, not all of them. This table holds some 140,000 clones, about nine tenths found once. The material was peripheral blood, obtained on day 0 of MenACWY control vaccination. The receptors were gathered from an adult in good health.

The chain couples TRBV28 to TRBJ2-7, with D possibly TRBD1 on 5 matching bases. The CDR3 is made up of 14 amino acids. CDR1 is MDHEN and CDR2 is SYDVKM in the germline V gene. Trimming took 6 bases from V and 3 from J, leaving 15 bases between them. CDR3 bases: TGTGCCAGCAGGCGGATAGGGGCCTTCTACGAGCAGTACGTC. Translating it yields CASRRIGAFYEQYV.

This sequence joins TRBV5-6 and TRBJ2-1; 9 positions agree with TRBD2. With V trimmed by 6 bases and J by 4 bases, 11 bases remained unmatched. CDR1 is SGHDT, CDR2 YYEEEE, per germline. This CDR3 spans 16 amino acids. As DNA, the CDR3 is TGTGCCAGCAACTCGCCCGGCGGGAGGGGTTACAATGAGCAGTTCTTC. Protein product: CASNSPGGRGYNEQFF.

This clone was detected only a few times. This chain links TRBV4-1 with TRBJ1-2; 7 bases match TRBD1. This CDR3 region has 19 residues. CDR1 is MGHRA, CDR2 YSYEKL, per germline. J lost 0 bases, V lost 4 bases, and 17 bases had no gene match. The CDR3 protein is CASSPNRGGQQPPNYGYTF. CDR3 in DNA: TGCGCCAGCAGCCCAAACCGAGGGGGACAGCAACCCCCTAACTATGGCTACACCTTC.

Only one count was recorded for this clone. The chain uses TRBV30 and TRBJ1-3, with 10 nucleotides matching TRBD1. The CDR3 runs 17 residues. V lost 4 bases and J lost 0; bases outside the gene matches: 9. The germline V gene encodes CDR1 GTSNPN and CDR2 SVGIG (reference sequence). Here the CDR3 reads CAWTTRQGASSGNTIYF. The CDR3 DNA follows: TGTGCCTGGACCACCCGACAGGGGGCTAGCTCTGGAAACACCATATATTTT.

This clone was counted ten times or more. V gene TRBV12-3 or TRBV12-4 combines with J gene TRBJ1-1; TRBD1 matches at 9 bases. V was pared by 3 bases and J by 11 bases, with 7 bases of the junction left unmatched. CDR3 length: 13 amino acids. DNA of the CDR3: TGTGCCAGCAGTTTCGGACAGGGGTTGTGGGCTTTCTTT. As protein: CASSFGQGLWAFF.

The chain combines TRBV7-2 with TRBJ1-2; unclear D gene. Trimming shortened V by 1 base and J by 4 bases, and 10 bases separated the two germline ends. The CDR3 sequence is 14 residues long. The germline gives CDR1 SGHTA, CDR2 FQGNSA. The CDR3 sequence: CASSLDSGSYGYTF. The CDR3 nucleotides are TGTGCCAGCAGCTTAGATTCTGGATCCTATGGCTACACCTTC. Using reference TRBV7-2 and TRBJ1-2 for the parts outside the CDR3, the full variable domain is GAGVSQSPSNKVTEKGKDVELRCDPISGHTALYWYRQSLGQGLEFLIYFQGNSAPDKSGLPSDRFSAERTGGSVSTLTIQRTQQEDSAVYLCASSLDSGSYGYTFGSGTRLTVV.

This chain joins TRBV6-1 and TRBJ2-5; no definite D call. Trimming left V 3 bases short and J 7 bases short, with 12 bases between. CDR3 length: 13 residues. Germline lookup yields CDR1 MNHNS and CDR2 SASEGT. CDR3 protein: CASSENSVGTQYF. As DNA, the CDR3 is TGTGCCAGCAGTGAGAACTCGGTGGGGACCCAGTACTTC.

The rearrangement links TRBV6-5 to TRBJ2-2, with TRBD1 matching 7 bases. Germline V gene lookup returns CDR1 MNHEY and CDR2 SVGAGI. The CDR3 is 13 residues long. J lost 1 base, V lost 8 bases, and 1 base had no gene match. The CDR3 loop reads CASRDRNTGELFF. For the CDR3, the DNA is TGTGCCAGCCGGGACAGGAACACCGGGGAGCTGTTTTTT.

This sequence joins TRBV7-7 and TRBJ2-2; D is tentatively TRBD1 or TRBD2 (6 bases each). The V gene's germline CDR1 is SSHAT and CDR2 FNYEAQ (reference sequence). Trimming took 5 bases from V and 5 from J, leaving 12 bases between them. This CDR3 comprises 14 residues. In nucleotides, the CDR3 is TGTGCCAGCAGCCCGACGGGGGCGACCGGGGAGCTGTTTTTT. It encodes CASSPTGATGELFF. The whole variable domain, remainder taken from reference TRBV7-7 and TRBJ2-2, is GAGVSQSPRYKVTKRGQDVTLRCDPISSHATLYWYQQALGQGPEFLTYFNYEAQPDKSGLPSDRFSAERPEGSISTLTIQRTEQRDSAMYRCASSPTGATGELFFGEGSRLTVL.

This clone was seen once. The chain recombines TRBV6-4 with TRBJ2-2, with D tentatively TRBD1 or TRBD2 (5 bases each). There are 13 residues in the CDR3. CDR1 is MRHNA, CDR2 SNTAGT, per germline. V lost 2 bases, J lost 5 bases, and 6 bases lay in between. The CDR3 DNA reads TGTGCCAGCAGTGACGAGGGGACCGGGGAGCTGTTTTTT. This translates into CASSDEGTGELFF.

The chain uses TRBV4-2 and TRBJ1-5; a weak D match, TRBD1 (6 bases). V was clipped by 2 bases and J by 2 bases, with 13 bases between them. CDR3 size: 16 residues. Germline V gives CDR1 LGHNA, CDR2 YNFKEQ. The CDR3 DNA reads TGTGCCAGCAGCCAAAGGACAGCATCGGGCAATCAGCCCCAGCATTTT. This sequence encodes CASSQRTASGNQPQHF.

The genes are TRBV4-1 and TRBJ1-4, with D possibly being TRBD1 (5 bases). The CDR3 spans 15 residues. The germline V gene encodes CDR1 MGHRA and CDR2 YSYEKL. V lost 0 bases, J lost 8 bases, and 13 bases lay in between. CDR3 sequence: CASSQDGGGWEKLFF. The CDR3 DNA is TGCGCCAGCAGCCAAGATGGGGGGGGTTGGGAAAAACTGTTTTTT.

The table lists this clone with a count of one. CDR3 DNA: TGTGCCAGCTCATCAAGGACCCAGGCCCGGGACAGGGTTTCGACAGATACGCAGTATTTT. This codes for CASSSRTQARDRVSTDTQYF. The rearrangement links TRBV18 to TRBJ2-3; 9 nucleotides align to TRBD1. This CDR3 has 20 residues. Losses at the gene ends were 5 bases for V and 3 bases for J; bases not matched to a gene: 21. Germline assignment: CDR1 KGHSH and CDR2 LQKENI.

The V and J genes are TRBV5-1 and TRBJ2-2; D is ambiguous. CDR3 length: 14 residues. With 7 bases removed from V and 1 base from J, the gap between germline ends came to 11 bases. Germline V CDR1 and CDR2: SGHRS, YFSETQ. CDR3 sequence: CASGNLGNTGELFF. DNA for the CDR3: TGCGCCAGCGGAAACCTAGGGAACACCGGGGAGCTGTTTTTT.

This sequence joins TRBV7-9 and TRBJ1-1, with D perhaps matching TRBD1 (6 bases). Trimming took off 1 base at V and 1 base at J, with 13 bases between the two ends. Germline loops: CDR1 SEHNR, CDR2 FQNEAQ (reference sequence). CDR3 length: 16 residues. The CDR3 is CASSLVRGGSNTEAFF. The CDR3, as DNA: TGTGCCAGCAGCTTAGTCAGGGGCGGGTCGAACACTGAAGCTTTCTTT.

This clone was seen a handful of times. This chain's CDR3 is CASSPYQTAGSNQPQHF. DNA of the CDR3: TGTGCCAGTAGCCCTTACCAGACAGCGGGTAGCAATCAGCCCCAGCATTTT. The chain has TRBV19 and TRBJ1-5; a weak D match, TRBD1 (5 bases). Trimming cost V 6 bases and J 0 bases, with 18 bases left between them. The CDR3 contains 17 residues. Germline values: CDR1 LNHDA, CDR2 SQIVND (reference sequence).

V is TRBV7-9 and J is TRBJ1-4; D is perhaps TRBD1 (5 bases). CDR1 is SEHNR and CDR2 is FQNEAQ in the germline V gene (reference sequence). The CDR3 length is 14 residues. V was clipped by 4 bases and J by 3 bases, with 9 bases between them. The CDR3 nucleotides are TGTGCCAGCAGCTCCAGGGTCTCTAATGAAAAACTGTTTTTT. Protein: CASSSRVSNEKLFF.

V is TRBV27 and J is TRBJ1-6; D is unresolved. The V and J ends lost 3 bases and 8 bases respectively, with 5 bases between them. Per germline, CDR1 MNHEY and CDR2 SMNVEV (reference sequence). The CDR3 is 12 residues long. The CDR3 coding sequence is TGTGCCAGCAGTTTGGTAGATTCACCCCTCCACTTT. The encoded protein is CASSLVDSPLHF.

This chain connects TRBV4-2 to TRBJ2-2; 11 nucleotides agree with TRBD1. The CDR3 has 16 residues. The germline V gene encodes CDR1 LGHNA and CDR2 YNFKEQ. V shed 1 base, J shed 5 bases, and the junction held 3 bases outside the gene matches. The CDR3 reads CASSQGTGGDTGELFF. The CDR3 region has the DNA TGTGCCAGCAGCCAAGGGACAGGGGGCGATACCGGGGAGCTGTTTTTT.

This sequence joins TRBV18 and TRBJ2-1; D is ambiguous. CDR3 length equals 16 residues. CDR1 is KGHSH and CDR2 is LQKENI in the germline V gene. V was trimmed by 3 bases and J by 5 bases, leaving 17 bases between them. CDR3 amino acids: CASSPVQLLPDNEQFF. As DNA, the CDR3 is TGTGCCAGCTCACCCGTACAGCTACTACCGGACAATGAGCAGTTCTTC.

This chain links TRBV28 with TRBJ1-2; D unresolved. Per the germline V gene, CDR1 is MDHEN and CDR2 is SYDVKM. The length of the CDR3 is 12 residues. V dropped 3 bases and J dropped 9 bases, with 11 bases sitting between them. The DNA for the CDR3 is TGTGCCAGCAGTTTGGGTCTCCTCAGCTACACCTTC. Its translation: CASSLGLLSYTF.

The chain is built from TRBV29-1 and TRBJ1-6; 7 bases fit TRBD1. This CDR3 region has 13 residues. Germline V CDR1 and CDR2: SQVTM, ANQGSEA. J gave up 6 bases and V 6 bases, and 5 bases lay outside the gene matches. The CDR3 coding sequence is TGCAGCGTATCACAGGGGTCTAATTCACCCCTCCACTTT. It codes for CSVSQGSNSPLHF. The full variable domain, completed using reference TRBV29-1 and TRBJ1-6, is SAVISQKPSRDICQRGTSLTIQCQVDSQVTMMFWYRQQPGQSLTLIATANQGSEATYESGFVIDKFPISRPNLTFSTLTVSNMSPEDSSIYLCSVSQGSNSPLHFGNGTRLTVT.

The rearrangement links TRBV28 to TRBJ2-7, with a tentative D call TRBD2 (6 bases). CDR3 length: 19 residues. The germline V gene encodes CDR1 MDHEN and CDR2 SYDVKM. Trimming pared 6 bases from V and 3 bases from J, leaving 30 bases between. In DNA form, the CDR3 reads TGTGCCAGCAGATTTTGGGTGTTTTACATTGGGGGGTTACGCTACGAGCAGTACGTC. Its translation is CASRFWVFYIGGLRYEQYV.

The rearrangement uses TRBV28 and TRBJ1-2; TRBD1 aligns across 11 bases. The length of the CDR3 is 16 residues. V dropped 5 bases and J dropped 1; count of bases not matched to a gene: 6. The germline V gene has CDR1 MDHEN and CDR2 SYDVKM. CDR3 sequence: CASSLGTGGYNYGYTF. For the CDR3, the DNA is TGTGCCAGCAGTCTTGGGACAGGGGGTTATAACTATGGCTACACCTTC.

The chain combines TRBV12-5 with TRBJ1-1; D remains ambiguous. The CDR3 runs 13 residues. Trimming removed 2 bases at V and 3 bases at J, with 7 bases between. The germline CDR1 and CDR2 sequences are LGHNT and FRNRAP. CDR3 residues: CASGLKGDTEAFF. CDR3 DNA sequence: TGTGCTAGTGGTTTGAAAGGTGACACTGAAGCTTTCTTT.

This CDR3 reads CASSPNHSGRSTDTQYF. The CDR3 DNA sequence: TGTGCCAGCAGCCCCAATCATAGCGGGAGAAGCACAGATACGCAGTATTTT. This chain uses TRBV9 with TRBJ2-3, with 9 nucleotides matching TRBD2. V shed 4 bases and J 0 bases; nucleotides not matched to a gene: 9. Germline lookup yields CDR1 SGDLS and CDR2 YYNGEE. There are 17 residues in the CDR3.

V is TRBV7-2 and J is TRBJ1-1; D is perhaps TRBD1 (6 bases). CDR3 length: 15 residues. Germline CDR1 SGHTA, CDR2 FQGNSA. V gave up 5 bases and J gave up 1 base, with 14 bases separating them. The CDR3 DNA follows: TGTGCCAGCAGCGTCCGGGACATCCAGAACACTGAAGCTTTCTTT. Protein sequence: CASSVRDIQNTEAFF.

This chain connects TRBV2 to TRBJ1-5, with 9 positions matching TRBD1. Germline assignment: CDR1 SNHLY and CDR2 FYNNEI. This CDR3 has 15 amino acids. Losses at the gene ends were 0 bases for V and 6 bases for J; bases not matched to a gene: 3. The CDR3, as DNA: TGTGCCAGCAGTGAAGCGGGACAGGGAAGTCAGCCCCAGCATTTT. The encoded protein is CASSEAGQGSQPQHF.

The chain joins TRBV15 to TRBJ2-5, with 10 bases matching TRBD1. Germline V gives CDR1 LNHNV, CDR2 YYDKDF (reference sequence). The CDR3 spans 14 residues. V was clipped by 3 bases and J by 5 bases; unmatched bases: 3. The CDR3 is CATSSDRGRETQYF. The CDR3 DNA sequence: TGTGCCACCAGCAGTGACAGGGGGCGGGAGACCCAGTACTTC.